This T cell receptor beta chain emerged from a study of blood T cell repertoires in COVID-19. Measured with immunoSEQ multiplex PCR; TCRdb has only the in-frame clones, and not every one. The sample records roughly 330,000 clones, over 80% being singletons. V lost 8 bases to trimming and J lost 0 bases, with 8 bases between them. The CDR3 is 12 residues long. Germline V lookup: CDR1 LGHDT, CDR2 YNNKEL (reference sequence). The V and J genes are TRBV3-1 (or the pseudogene TRBV3-2) and TRBJ2-7; D call uncertain. The receptor was isolated from a man aged 25-45 years who had recovered from COVID-19. What was sequenced was PBMCs or T cells enriched from blood (not recorded which). CDR3 loop: CASGPHSYEQYF. CDR3 DNA: TGTGCCAGCGGGCCTCACTCCTACGAGCAGTACTTC.